This TCR beta chain was recorded in a study of blood T cell repertoires in COVID-19. Between the trimmed V and J ends, which lost 6 bases and 0 bases, there was a span of 12 bases. In germline, CDR1 is LNHDA, CDR2 SQIVND (reference sequence). The CDR3 is made up of 16 amino acids. Clones were sequenced by immunoSEQ multiplex PCR, and TCRdb holds only the in-frame ones, with some missing. The table records some 69,000 clones, 79% of them present only once. The sample comprised peripheral blood. The chain links TRBV19 to TRBJ2-6; D may be TRBD1 (6 bases). The receptor comes from a man aged 55 to 69 with acute or convalescent COVID-19. This CDR3 reads CASSGRTDSGANVLTF. CDR3 coding DNA: TGTGCCAGTAGCGGCAGGACAGACTCTGGGGCCAACGTCCTGACTTTC.